Below are 16 T cell receptor beta chains sequenced from a single sample in a study. TCRdb processed the 5' RACE reads anew with MiXCR; each CDR3 protein has one entry. The sample lists around 8,300 distinct CDR3 sequences, under 50% occurring once. The sorted Tregs were CD4+CD25+CD127-/low cells. Material: Tregs sorted from a lymph node. The receptors shown here come from a female donor with breast cancer.

The J gene is TRBJ2-7, the V gene TRBV27; no clear D. The CDR3 is 13 residues long. Trimming removed 3 bases from V and 0 bases from J, with 6 bases in between. Germline V gene sequence: CDR1 MNHEY, CDR2 SMNVEV (reference sequence). CDR3 nucleotides: TGTGCCAGCAGTTTTATTAGCTCCTACGAGCAGTACTTC. It is translated as CASSFISSYEQYF.

This clonotype has just a few counts. The chain uses TRBV4-1 and TRBJ2-1; D is unresolved. CDR1 MGHRA and CDR2 YSYEKL come from the germline V gene. V lost 2 bases and J lost 8, with 7 bases in between. The length of the CDR3 is 12 residues. The CDR3 DNA is TGCGCCAGCAGCCAACTCGGCTATGAGCAGTTCTTC. This codes for CASSQLGYEQFF.

This clonotype was counted between two and nine times. V gene TRBV5-1 combines with J gene TRBJ2-1; no clear D gene. V shed 6 bases and J shed 0 bases, with 7 bases lying between them. The CDR3 totals 13 residues. Germline CDR1 and CDR2: SGHRS and YFSETQ. CDR3 loop: CASTSSSYNEQFF. DNA of the CDR3: TGCGCCAGCACTTCGAGCTCCTACAATGAGCAGTTCTTC. The complete variable domain, with remaining parts taken from reference TRBV5-1 and TRBJ2-1, reads KAGVTQTPRYLIKTRGQQVTLSCSPISGHRSVSWYQQTPGQGLQFLFEYFSETQRNKGNFPGRFSGRQFSNSRSEMNVSTLELGDSALYLCASTSSSYNEQFFGPGTRLTVL.

This clonotype turned up a few times. The genes are TRBV10-3 and TRBJ2-7; TRBD1 aligns across 11 bases. Per the germline V gene, CDR1 is ENHRY and CDR2 is SYGVKD. The CDR3 length is 15 residues. V shed 2 bases, J shed 7 bases, and the junction held 7 bases outside the gene matches. The DNA for the CDR3 is TGTGCCATCAGTGAGAGTGGGACAGGGGGATTTGAGCAGTACTTC. Translating gives CAISESGTGGFEQYF.

This clonotype rates as medium-sized. The rearrangement joins TRBV6-5 to TRBJ2-3; TRBD2 matches 11 bases. The CDR3 consists of 16 residues. Germline values: CDR1 MNHEY, CDR2 SVGAGI. V lost 2 bases, J lost 1 base, and 2 bases stayed unmatched. CDR3 protein: CASSYATSGGTDTQYF. CDR3 coding DNA: TGTGCCAGCAGTTACGCGACTAGCGGGGGCACAGATACGCAGTATTTT.

V gene TRBV27 combines with J gene TRBJ2-7, with TRBD2 matching 11 bases. Germline-derived CDR1 and CDR2 are MNHEY and SMNVEV (reference sequence). This CDR3 is built from 15 residues. J lost 5 bases, V lost 4 bases, and 7 bases had no gene match. CDR3 residues: CASSYGTSGSNEQYF. The CDR3 DNA reads as TGTGCCAGCAGTTACGGTACTAGCGGGAGCAACGAGCAGTACTTC.

The V call is TRBV7-6, the J call TRBJ2-2; 9 bases match TRBD1. V shed 3 bases, J shed 4 bases, and the junction held 3 bases outside the gene matches. Germline lookup yields CDR1 SGHVS and CDR2 FNYEAQ. This CDR3 has 15 residues. CDR3 nucleotides: TGTGCCAGCAGCTTTGGGACAGGGAGCACCGGGGAGCTGTTTTTT. Its protein is CASSFGTGSTGELFF.

The V gene is TRBV28, the J gene TRBJ2-7; 8 bases are shared with TRBD1. The CDR3 sequence is 16 residues long. The J segment lost 4 bases and the V segment lost 5 bases, leaving 13 bases of the junction unmatched. Looked up from germline, CDR1 is MDHEN and CDR2 is SYDVKM. The CDR3 DNA reads as TGTGCCAGCAGTACGAGACAGGGACAGGATATGTACGAGCAGTACTTC. It encodes CASSTRQGQDMYEQYF.

The chain has TRBV29-1 and TRBJ2-1; 9 bases are shared with TRBD2. The length of the CDR3 is 14 residues. With V trimmed by 6 bases and J by 6 bases, 9 bases remained unmatched. CDR1 SQVTM and CDR2 ANQGSEA come from the germline V gene. The CDR3 sequence is CSVPSGMSSNEQFF. CDR3 nucleotides: TGCAGCGTACCTAGCGGGATGAGTTCCAATGAGCAGTTCTTC.

This clonotype turned up a few times. The chain has TRBV27 and TRBJ2-1; a possible D gene is TRBD1 (6 bases). CDR1 is MNHEY and CDR2 is SMNVEV in the germline V gene (reference sequence). Trimming shortened V by 3 bases and J by 5 bases, and 11 bases separated the two germline ends. CDR3 size: 14 residues. The DNA of the CDR3 is TGTGCCAGCAGTTTCATGGACAGAAACAATGAGCAGTTCTTC. Protein product: CASSFMDRNNEQFF.

This clonotype came up a few times. The rearrangement joins TRBV20-1 to TRBJ2-1; a possible D gene is TRBD2 (6 bases). Trimming stripped 3 bases from V and 1 base from J, with 7 bases between. Germline V gives CDR1 DFQATT, CDR2 SNEGSKA (reference sequence). This CDR3 region has 13 residues. For the CDR3, the DNA is TGCAGTGCTAGGCGGGAATCCTACAATGAGCAGTTCTTC. Amino acids: CSARRESYNEQFF.

V usage is TRBV29-1 and J usage is TRBJ2-7, with D unclear. This CDR3 comprises 11 residues. Trimming shortened V by 3 bases and J by 4 bases, and 7 bases separated the two germline ends. The germline V gene has CDR1 SQVTM and CDR2 ANQGSEA. The CDR3 bases are TGCAGCGTTGAGTCCCGATACGAGCAGTACTTC. This translates into CSVESRYEQYF.

This clonotype was counted a single time. This chain connects TRBV4-1 to TRBJ2-7; 7 bases are shared with TRBD2. This CDR3 is built from 15 residues. Germline CDR1 and CDR2: MGHRA and YSYEKL. V gave up 2 bases and J gave up 4 bases; unmatched junction bases: 8. The chain's CDR3 is CASSQIGTKPYEQYF. DNA for the CDR3: TGCGCCAGCAGCCAAATCGGGACTAAACCATACGAGCAGTACTTC.

J is TRBJ2-5 and V is TRBV28; 7 nucleotides agree with TRBD1. The V gene's germline CDR1 is MDHEN and CDR2 SYDVKM. The CDR3 runs 16 residues. The trim removed 6 bases at V and 4 bases at J, leaving 14 bases unmatched. The CDR3 loop reads CASSSQRQGLRETQYF. Here the CDR3 DNA reads TGTGCCAGCAGCTCCCAACGACAGGGTCTGAGAGAGACCCAGTACTTC.

The chain links TRBV10-3 to TRBJ1-1; TRBD1 agrees at 7 bases. The CDR3 is made up of 15 amino acids. With V trimmed by 4 bases and J by 0 bases, 5 bases remained unmatched. From germline, CDR1 is ENHRY and CDR2 SYGVKD. The CDR3, as DNA: TGTGCCATCAGTGCCGCGGGACAGATGAACACTGAAGCTTTCTTT. Translation gives CAISAAGQMNTEAFF.

The chain combines TRBV29-1 with TRBJ2-3; D perhaps matches TRBD1 (5 bases). The V and J ends lost 7 bases and 2 bases respectively, with 7 bases between them. The CDR3 is 11 amino acids. The V gene's germline CDR1 is SQVTM and CDR2 ANQGSEA. The CDR3 nucleotides read TGCAGCGCGACAGCCACAGATACGCAGTATTTT. As protein: CSATATDTQYF.